Described below is a single TCR beta chain sequence and its context. No antigen is known for it. TCRdb's table, derived via immunoSEQ multiplex PCR, lists solely in-frame clones and lacks some. This sample has approximately 190,000 clones; roughly 93% occur once, and the top ten carry approximately 0.98%. This CDR3 is built from 14 residues. Trimming stripped 5 bases from V and 0 bases from J, with 11 bases between. In germline, CDR1 is SGHVS, CDR2 FQNEAQ. The entry originates in a study of T cell responses to AZD1222 COVID-19 vaccine. Whole-study results and caveats: The study found vaccine-associated CD4 TCRs spanning spike, dominant at 160-218 and 743-854. Close to half of spike-specific TCRs reportedly recognize unmutated variant regions.

The sequences come from peripheral blood, collected on day 0 of AZD1222 vaccination. V usage is TRBV7-8 and J usage is TRBJ2-7; D ambiguous. The receptor's source is an adult in good health. CDR3 nucleotide sequence: TGTGCCAGCAGCATAGACCAGAGCTCCTACGAGCAGTACTTC. Protein product: CASSIDQSSYEQYF.